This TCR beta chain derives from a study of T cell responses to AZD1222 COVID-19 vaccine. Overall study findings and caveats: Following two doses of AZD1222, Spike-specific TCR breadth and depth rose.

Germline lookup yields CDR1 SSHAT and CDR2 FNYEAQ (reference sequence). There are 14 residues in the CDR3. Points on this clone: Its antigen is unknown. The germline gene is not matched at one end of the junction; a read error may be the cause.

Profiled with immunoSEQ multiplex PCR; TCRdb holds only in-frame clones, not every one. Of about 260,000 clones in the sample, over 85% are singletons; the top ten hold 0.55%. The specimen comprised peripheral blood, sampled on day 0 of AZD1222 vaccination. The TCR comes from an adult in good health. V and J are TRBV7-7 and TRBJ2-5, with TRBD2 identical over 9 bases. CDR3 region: CASSFSGGRETQYF. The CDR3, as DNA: TGTGCTAGCAGCTTCAGCGGGGGGCGGGAGACCCAGTACTTC.